This T cell receptor beta chain was documented in a study of blood T cell repertoires in COVID-19. Study background: Nucleic acid was either cDNA or gDNA, and it came from T cells, B-cell-depleted T cells, or PBMCs.

Authors' analysis steps: Reference gene primer amplification gave nucleated cell count estimates. The method was immunoSEQ multiplex PCR; TCRdb's version includes in-frame clones alone and lacks a portion of them. The V and J calls and the clone size are those of that table, but D and trimming were determined from the DNA. The sample holds more than 200,000 clones, approximately 90% seen once. The CDR3 sequence is 15 residues long. The ends lost 5 bases at V and 6 bases at J; junction bases unmatched: 11. CDR1 and CDR2 from the germline V gene are MDHEN and SYDVKM. V and J are TRBV28 and TRBJ1-1; 8 positions agree with TRBD1. This sequence originates from a man older than 75 with acute or convalescent COVID-19. Material for sequencing was peripheral blood. The CDR3 DNA reads as TGTGCCAGCAGTCTAAGACAGGGGCCCGCCGCTGAAGCTTTCTTT. This sequence encodes CASSLRQGPAAEAFF.